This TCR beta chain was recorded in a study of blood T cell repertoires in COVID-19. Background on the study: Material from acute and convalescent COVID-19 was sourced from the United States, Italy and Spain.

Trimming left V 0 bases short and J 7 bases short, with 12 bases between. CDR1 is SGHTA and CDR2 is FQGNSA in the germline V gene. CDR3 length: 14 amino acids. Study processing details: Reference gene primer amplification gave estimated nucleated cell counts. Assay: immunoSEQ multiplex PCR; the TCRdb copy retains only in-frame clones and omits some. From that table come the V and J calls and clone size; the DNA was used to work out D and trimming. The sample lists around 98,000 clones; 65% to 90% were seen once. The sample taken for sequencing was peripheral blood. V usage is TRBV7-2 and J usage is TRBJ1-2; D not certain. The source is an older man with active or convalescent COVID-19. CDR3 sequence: CASSLAVGGIGYTF. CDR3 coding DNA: TGTGCCAGCAGCTTAGCAGTCGGAGGGATTGGCTACACCTTC.